Listed below are T cell receptor beta chains from one sample, sequenced in a study of identifying expanded T cells in peripheral blood. Assay used: immunoSEQ multiplex PCR; TCRdb lists only in-frame clones, some missing. The repertoire holds 81,000 or so clones, with roughly 84% as singletons. Sample: blood. The source of these receptors is a person aged 18 to 69 in good health. The CDR3 runs from the conserved cysteine through the conserved F or W. The D gene is left open where the match is weak. Not every row has a clone size; where given, it reads once, few, many or a size class.

J gene	D gene	clone size	V gene	CDR3 DNA	CDR3 protein
TRBJ1-4	NA	NA	TRBV9	TGTGCCAGCAGCGTAGGAGTTGGGGGCAGTGAAAAACTGTTTTTT	CASSVGVGGSEKLFF
TRBJ2-7	TRBD2	NA	TRBV19	TGTGCCAGTAGTATATCTAGCGGGAGCTCCTACGAGCAGTACTTC	CASSISSGSSYEQYF
TRBJ2-3	NA	NA	TRBV5-1	TGCGCCAGCAGCCCGGACGCGACTAGCACAGATACGCAGTATTTT	CASSPDATSTDTQYF
TRBJ2-5	NA	NA	TRBV5-1	TGCGCCAGCAGAACCTCCGGGATCCAAGAGACCCAGTACTTC	CASRTSGIQETQYF
TRBJ2-3	TRBD2	NA	TRBV4-2	TGTGCCAGCAGCCAAGTCCCGGGACTAGCGGGAGCAGATACGCAGTATTTT	CASSQVPGLAGADTQYF
TRBJ2-3	TRBD1	NA	TRBV25-1	TGTGCCAGCAGTGAATCCTACAGGGGAGATACGCAGTATTTT	CASSESYRGDTQYF
TRBJ2-3	TRBD2	NA	TRBV7-9	TGTGCCAGCAGCTCCACCGGGACTAGCGCGGCTACGCAGTATTTT	CASSSTGTSAATQYF
TRBJ1-2	NA	once	TRBV7-2	TGTGCCAGCAGCCTAACAACAGGGTCTTCCTATGGCTACACCTTC	CASSLTTGSSYGYTF
TRBJ2-7	TRBD2	NA	TRBV10-3	TGTGCCATCAGTGAGTCGGGGGGGACTAGCGGGAGTGTCAACGAGCAGTACTTC	CAISESGGTSGSVNEQYF
TRBJ2-7	TRBD2	NA	TRBV5-1	TGCGCCAGCAGCGCCTCGGGGACTAGCGGGAGGGCCGCGCAGTACTTC	CASSASGTSGRAAQYF
TRBJ2-3	TRBD2	once	TRBV14	TGTGCCAGCAGCCAAGGACTAGCGGGAGTACCAGATACGCAGTATTTT	CASSQGLAGVPDTQYF
TRBJ2-1	NA	NA	TRBV10-2	TGCGCCAGCAGTGAGTGGCGTCCGTACTCCTACAATGAGCAGTTCTTC	CASSEWRPYSYNEQFF
TRBJ2-1	NA	NA	TRBV28	TGTGCCAGCAGTTTCGCGCAGGGGCAGTTCTTC	CASSFAQGQFF
TRBJ2-2	NA	NA	TRBV30	TGTGCCTGGAGGCAGCACACCGGGGAGCTGTTTTTT	CAWRQHTGELFF
TRBJ2-4	TRBD2	NA	TRBV11-2	TGTGCCAGCAGCTTAGACGGGGCTAGCGGGGAGTTGTACATTCAGTACTTC	CASSLDGASGELYIQYF
TRBJ2-1	NA	NA	TRBV28	TGTGCCAGCAGTTTAGGGAATGGGCGGGATAATGAGCAGTTCTTC	CASSLGNGRDNEQFF
TRBJ1-1	NA	once	TRBV4-2	TGTGCCAGCAGCCAAGCCCCGAGGGGGAACACTGAAGCTTTCTTT	CASSQAPRGNTEAFF
TRBJ1-2	TRBD1	once	TRBV5-6	TGTGCCAGCAGCCATGACAGGGGGGGATATGGCTACACCTTC	CASSHDRGGYGYTF
TRBJ2-1	NA	NA	TRBV27	TGTGCCAGCAGTTTACGGGACTCTGCCAATGAGCAGTTCTTC	CASSLRDSANEQFF
TRBJ2-1	NA	NA	TRBV9	TGTGCCAGCAGCGTAGCGGGAGTCAACAATGAGCAGTTCTTC	CASSVAGVNNEQFF
TRBJ1-4	TRBD1	NA	TRBV27	TGTGCCAGCAGTCCGGACAGGGGGCTAGTTGGGGAAAAACTGTTTTTT	CASSPDRGLVGEKLFF
TRBJ2-7	TRBD1	NA	TRBV25-1	TGTGCCAGCAGACCGACAGGGCAGTCCTACGAGCAGTACTTC	CASRPTGQSYEQYF
TRBJ2-3	NA	once	TRBV9	TGTGCCAGCAGCGTCTCCGTGCCAGATACGCAGTATTTT	CASSVSVPDTQYF
TRBJ2-1	NA	once	TRBV7-8	TGTGCCAGCAGCTTAGCGCGTCAGCTTTACAATGAGCAGTTCTTC	CASSLARQLYNEQFF
TRBJ1-5	TRBD1	NA	TRBV4-1	TGCGCCAGCAGCATACCGGGACAGGGTATCGGTCAGCCCCAGCATTTT	CASSIPGQGIGQPQHF
TRBJ1-2	NA	NA	TRBV5-1	TGCGCCAGCAGCCTGGGGGGCCGAGGGAACTATGGCTACACCTTC	CASSLGGRGNYGYTF
TRBJ2-7	TRBD2	NA	TRBV9	TGTGCCAGCAGCGCAGCCCCCGGGACTAGCCAATCCTACGAGCAGTACTTC	CASSAAPGTSQSYEQYF
TRBJ1-1	TRBD1	once	TRBV4-2	TGTGCCAGCAGCCAGGGACAGGAGAACACTGAAGCTTTCTTT	CASSQGQENTEAFF
TRBJ2-5	TRBD2	NA	TRBV9	TGTGCCAGCAGCTCACCCTCCGGGACTAGCACTCAGACCCAGTACTTC	CASSSPSGTSTQTQYF
TRBJ2-7	TRBD1	once	TRBV2	TGTGCCAGCAGTCTGGGACAGGTTCCTCCCTACGAGCAGTACTTC	CASSLGQVPPYEQYF
TRBJ2-7	NA	NA	TRBV5-6	TGTGCCAGCAGCTTGAACTACGAGCAGTACTTC	CASSLNYEQYF
TRBJ1-1	NA	NA	TRBV6-5	TGTGCCAGCGGACCGGGACAGAACACTGAAGCTTTCTTT	CASGPGQNTEAFF
TRBJ1-1	NA	NA	TRBV29-1	TGCAGCGTTAAACGCATGAACACTGAAGCTTTCTTT	CSVKRMNTEAFF
TRBJ2-5	TRBD2	NA	TRBV7-9	TGTGCCAGCAGCTTCGACGGGGGGGCACAAGAGACCCAGTACTTC	CASSFDGGAQETQYF